This entry concerns a single T cell receptor beta chain. The CDR3 length is 14 residues. CDR1 and CDR2 from the germline V gene are MNHEY and SVGAGI. With 8 bases clipped from V and 3 bases from J, the junction kept 10 bases outside the gene matches. This entry belongs to a study of shared clonotypes between healthy human individuals. Data came from immunoSEQ multiplex PCR; TCRdb stores just in-frame clones and leaves some out. The sample holds approximately 650,000 clones, nearly 97% seen once. Positively selected for CCR7, the CD45RO-negative cells used as naive CD8 cells excluded terminally differentiated effector memory CD45RA+ cells.

The sequencing input was naive CD8+ T cells sorted from blood. This chain uses TRBV6-5 with TRBJ2-7; 7 nucleotides align to TRBD2. This TCR came from a woman in her thirties in good health. The CDR3 region has the DNA TGTGCCAGCGGTAGTAGCGGGCCCGACTACGAGCAGTACTTC. It encodes CASGSSGPDYEQYF.